The 3 T cell receptor beta chains reported below all come from one sample, sequenced in a study of cytomegalovirus exposure and HLA in healthy donors. Researchers ran the PCR with 60 Vbeta and 13 Jbeta primers. The protocol was immunoSEQ multiplex PCR, while the TCRdb copy is restricted to in-frame clones and leaves out a portion. The sample shows 90,000 to 110,000 clones, 60% to 80% of them seen only once. Sequencing used PBMCs. These receptors were taken from a young man in good health and CMV-seronegative.

The V call is TRBV21-1, the J call TRBJ1-1; TRBD1 is the table's D call and was not checked against the DNA. TRBV21-1 is labeled a pseudogene. The length of the CDR3 is 17 residues. The CDR3 here is CASSKPPGDRGNTEAFF. The CDR3 region has the DNA TGTGCCAGCAGCAAACCCCCCGGTGACAGGGGGAACACTGAAGCTTTCTTT.

The chain employs TRBV11-1 and TRBJ1-1, with no clear D. V was cut by 4 bases and J by 1 base, with 10 bases left in between. This CDR3 has 14 amino acids. Germline assignment: CDR1 SGHAT and CDR2 FQDESV (reference sequence). CDR3 residues: CASSYRRGNTEAFF. Written as DNA, the CDR3 is TGTGCCAGCAGCTATAGACGGGGGAACACTGAAGCTTTCTTT.

This clone was seen more than once but under ten times. The V and J genes are TRBV7-2 and TRBJ2-7; 7 nucleotides agree with TRBD2. Germline lookup yields CDR1 SGHTA and CDR2 FQGNSA. V lost 5 bases and J lost 2; bases outside the gene matches: 6. CDR3 length equals 14 residues. The CDR3 coding sequence is TGTGCCAGCAGCACAAGCGGGGTGGCCTACGAGCAGTACTTC. This codes for CASSTSGVAYEQYF.